This TCR beta chain was captured in a study of OX40 agonist ivuxolimab in advanced cancers. Study-wide context: Ivuxolimab, which patients received intravenously every 2 weeks, was dosed at 0.01 to 10 mg/kg. Study-level points and caveats: Circulating CD4+ and CD8+ T cells showed clonal expansion by week 6 at 0.1 to 3.0 mg/kg.

Regarding this clone: What it binds is not known.

Germline V gives CDR1 LNHDA, CDR2 SQIVND (reference sequence). The CDR3 contains 14 residues. With 6 bases removed from V and 0 bases from J, the gap between germline ends came to 12 bases. Assay used: immunoSEQ multiplex PCR; TCRdb lists only in-frame clones, some missing. Here the sample spans over 65,000 clones, 90% being singletons. The sequence derives from an adult with an advanced solid tumor such as melanoma, head and neck, liver or kidney cancer. The chain carries TRBV19 and TRBJ2-7; a possible D gene is TRBD2 (6 bases). Source: CD4+ or CD8+ T cells sorted from blood, taken in a trial of the OX40 agonist ivuxolimab. The DNA of the CDR3 is TGTGCCAGTAGCTCACGGGGGACCTCCTACGAGCAGTACTTC. Amino acid sequence: CASSSRGTSYEQYF.